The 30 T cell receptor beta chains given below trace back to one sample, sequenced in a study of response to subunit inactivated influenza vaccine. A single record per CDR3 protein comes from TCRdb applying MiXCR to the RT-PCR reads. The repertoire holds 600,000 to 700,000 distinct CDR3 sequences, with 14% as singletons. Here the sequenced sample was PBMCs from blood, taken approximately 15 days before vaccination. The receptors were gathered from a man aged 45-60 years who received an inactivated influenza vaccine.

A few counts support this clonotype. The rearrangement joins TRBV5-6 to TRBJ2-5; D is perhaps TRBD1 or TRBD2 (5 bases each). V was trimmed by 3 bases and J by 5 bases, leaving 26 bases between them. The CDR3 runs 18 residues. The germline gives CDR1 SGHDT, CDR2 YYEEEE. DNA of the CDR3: TGTGCCAGCAGCTCCTGGGGGAAAGACAGAGGGTTCGATGAGACCCAGTACTTC. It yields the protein CASSSWGKDRGFDETQYF. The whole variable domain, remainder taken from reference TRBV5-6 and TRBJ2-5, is DAGVTQSPTHLIKTRGQQVTLRCSPKSGHDTVSWYQQALGQGPQFIFQYYEEEERQRGNFPDRFSGHQFPNYSSELNVNALLLGDSALYLCASSSWGKDRGFDETQYFGPGTRLLVL.

CDR3: CASSAGQWLQETQYF. The CDR3 DNA sequence: TGCGCCAGCAGCGCCGGACAATGGCTCCAAGAGACCCAGTACTTC. This chain connects TRBV5-1 to TRBJ2-5, with D maybe TRBD1 (5 bases). The ends were cut back, 4 bases at V and 1 base at J, with 14 bases in the middle. The CDR3 spans 15 residues. CDR1 is SGHRS and CDR2 is YFSETQ in the germline V gene.

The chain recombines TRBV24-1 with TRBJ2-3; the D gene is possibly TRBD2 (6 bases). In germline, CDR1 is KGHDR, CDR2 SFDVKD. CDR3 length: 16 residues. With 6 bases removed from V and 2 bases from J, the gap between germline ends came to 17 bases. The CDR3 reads CATSPGLTGYTDTQYF. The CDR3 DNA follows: TGTGCCACCAGTCCAGGACTAACAGGATACACAGATACGCAGTATTTT.

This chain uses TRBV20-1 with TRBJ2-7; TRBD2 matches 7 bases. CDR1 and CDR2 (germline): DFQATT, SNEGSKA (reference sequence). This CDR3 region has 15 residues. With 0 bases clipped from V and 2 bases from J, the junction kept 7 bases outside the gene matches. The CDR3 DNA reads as TGCAGTGCTAGAGATAGTCGGGGGGTTACCTACGAGCAGTACTTC. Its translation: CSARDSRGVTYEQYF.

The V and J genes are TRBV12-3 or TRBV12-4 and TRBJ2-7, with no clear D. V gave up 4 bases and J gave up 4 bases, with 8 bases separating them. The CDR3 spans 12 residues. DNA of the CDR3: TGTGCCAGCAGTTCAGTCTTGTACGAGCAGTACTTC. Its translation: CASSSVLYEQYF.

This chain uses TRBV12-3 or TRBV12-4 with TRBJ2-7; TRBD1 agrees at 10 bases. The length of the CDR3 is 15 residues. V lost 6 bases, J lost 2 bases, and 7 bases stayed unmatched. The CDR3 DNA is TGTGCCAGCAGAAGGGACAGGGGTGGGACCTACGAGCAGTACTTC. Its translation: CASRRDRGGTYEQYF.

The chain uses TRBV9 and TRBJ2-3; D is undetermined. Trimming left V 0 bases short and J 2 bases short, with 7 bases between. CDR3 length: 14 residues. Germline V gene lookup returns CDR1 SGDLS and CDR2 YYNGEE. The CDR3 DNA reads TGTGCCAGCAGCGTAGATGGGCTCACAGATACGCAGTATTTT. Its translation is CASSVDGLTDTQYF.

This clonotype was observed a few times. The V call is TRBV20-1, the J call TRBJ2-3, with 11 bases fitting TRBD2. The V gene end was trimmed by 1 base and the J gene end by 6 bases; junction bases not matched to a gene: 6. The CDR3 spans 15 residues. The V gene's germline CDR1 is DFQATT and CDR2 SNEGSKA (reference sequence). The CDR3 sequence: CSARVGSGRADTQYF. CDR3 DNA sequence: TGCAGTGCTAGAGTGGGTAGCGGGAGGGCCGATACGCAGTATTTT.

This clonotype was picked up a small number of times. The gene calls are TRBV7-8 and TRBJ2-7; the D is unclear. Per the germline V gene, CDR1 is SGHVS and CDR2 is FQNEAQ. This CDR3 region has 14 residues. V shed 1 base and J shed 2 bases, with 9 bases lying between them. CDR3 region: CASSLGRSTYEQYF. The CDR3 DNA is TGTGCCAGCAGCTTAGGCCGATCTACCTACGAGCAGTACTTC.

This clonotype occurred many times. The CDR3 DNA is TGTGCCAGCAGCATTACCGGGGCGCAGATGAACACTGAAGCTTTCTTT. Residues: CASSITGAQMNTEAFF. The chain has TRBV11-1 and TRBJ1-1, with TRBD1 as a possible D gene (5 bases). Trimming left V 5 bases short and J 0 bases short, with 16 bases between. Germline assignment: CDR1 SGHAT and CDR2 FQDESV (reference sequence). The CDR3 has 16 amino acids.

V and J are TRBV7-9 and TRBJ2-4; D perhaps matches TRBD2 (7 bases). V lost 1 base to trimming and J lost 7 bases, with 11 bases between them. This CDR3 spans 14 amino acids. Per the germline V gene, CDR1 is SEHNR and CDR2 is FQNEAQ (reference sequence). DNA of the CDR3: TGTGCCAGCAGCTTAGGGACAGCGGGGAACATTCAGTACTTC. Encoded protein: CASSLGTAGNIQYF.

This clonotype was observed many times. CDR3 sequence reads: CASTRTGSSYNEQFF. The CDR3 DNA reads TGTGCCAGCACTCGGACAGGGAGCTCCTACAATGAGCAGTTCTTC. V and J are TRBV7-2 and TRBJ2-1, with TRBD1 matching over 8 bases. Germline lookup yields CDR1 SGHTA and CDR2 FQGNSA. The CDR3 has 15 residues. The V gene end was trimmed by 7 bases and the J gene end by 0 bases; junction bases not matched to a gene: 5.

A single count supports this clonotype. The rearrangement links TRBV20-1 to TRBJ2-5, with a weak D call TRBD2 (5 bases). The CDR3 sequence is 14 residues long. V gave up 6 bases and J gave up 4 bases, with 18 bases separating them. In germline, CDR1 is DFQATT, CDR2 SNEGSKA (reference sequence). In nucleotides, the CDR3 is TGCAGTGCCCCGGACTTACGACTGAGAGAGACCCAGTACTTC. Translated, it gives CSAPDLRLRETQYF.

CDR3 coding DNA: TGCAGTGCCCGGCTAGGGGTTTCTCAGCCCCAGCATTTT. Protein: CSARLGVSQPQHF. This chain connects TRBV20-1 to TRBJ1-5; D possibly corresponds to TRBD1 (5 bases). V gave up 6 bases and J gave up 6 bases, with 15 bases separating them. There are 13 residues in the CDR3. The germline CDR1 and CDR2 sequences are DFQATT and SNEGSKA (reference sequence).

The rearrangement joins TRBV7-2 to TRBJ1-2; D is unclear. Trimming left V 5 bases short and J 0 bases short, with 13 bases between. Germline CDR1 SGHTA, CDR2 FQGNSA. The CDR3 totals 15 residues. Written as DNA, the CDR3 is TGTGCCAGCAGCCCCCAGGTAGCCACTAACTATGGCTACACCTTC. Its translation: CASSPQVATNYGYTF.

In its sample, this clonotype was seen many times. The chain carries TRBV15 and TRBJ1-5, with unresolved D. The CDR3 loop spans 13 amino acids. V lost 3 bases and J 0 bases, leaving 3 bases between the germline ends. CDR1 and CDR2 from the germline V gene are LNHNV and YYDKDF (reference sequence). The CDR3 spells CATSRGSNQPQHF. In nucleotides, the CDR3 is TGTGCCACCAGCAGGGGTAGCAATCAGCCCCAGCATTTT.

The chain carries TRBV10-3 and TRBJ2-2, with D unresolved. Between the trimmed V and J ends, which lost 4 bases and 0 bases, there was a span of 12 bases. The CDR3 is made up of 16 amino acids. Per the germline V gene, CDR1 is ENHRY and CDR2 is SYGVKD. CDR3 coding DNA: TGTGCCATCAGTGCTTCCGGTGCCCCGAACACCGGGGAGCTGTTTTTT. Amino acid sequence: CAISASGAPNTGELFF.

In DNA form, the CDR3 reads TGTGCCAGCAGCTTATCCGGGTTCTCAGATACGCAGTATTTT. Translated, it gives CASSLSGFSDTQYF. V usage is TRBV7-8 and J usage is TRBJ2-3; D is unclear. Germline CDR1 is SGHVS and CDR2 is FQNEAQ. The CDR3 sequence is 14 residues long. The ends were cut back, 2 bases at V and 4 bases at J, with 10 bases in the middle.

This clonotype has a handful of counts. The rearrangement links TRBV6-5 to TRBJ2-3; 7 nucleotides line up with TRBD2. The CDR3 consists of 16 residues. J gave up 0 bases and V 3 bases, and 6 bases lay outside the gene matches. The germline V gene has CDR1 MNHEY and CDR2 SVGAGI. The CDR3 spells CASSYLRGTSTDTQYF. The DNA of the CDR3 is TGTGCCAGCAGTTATTTGCGGGGGACTAGCACAGATACGCAGTATTTT.

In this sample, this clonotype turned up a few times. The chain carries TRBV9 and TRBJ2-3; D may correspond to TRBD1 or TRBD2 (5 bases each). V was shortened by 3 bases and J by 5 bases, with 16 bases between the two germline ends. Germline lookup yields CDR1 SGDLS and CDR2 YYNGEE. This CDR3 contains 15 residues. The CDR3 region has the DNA TGTGCCAGCAGCGCTGAAAGGGGAGTGGTAGATACGCAGTATTTT. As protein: CASSAERGVVDTQYF.

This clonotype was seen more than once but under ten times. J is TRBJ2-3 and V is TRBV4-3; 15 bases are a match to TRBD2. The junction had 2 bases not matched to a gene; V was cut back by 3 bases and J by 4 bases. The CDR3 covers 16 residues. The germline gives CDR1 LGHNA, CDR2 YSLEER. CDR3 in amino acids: CASSQRTSGRADTQYF. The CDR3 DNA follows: TGCGCCAGCAGCCAGCGGACTAGCGGGAGGGCAGATACGCAGTATTTT.

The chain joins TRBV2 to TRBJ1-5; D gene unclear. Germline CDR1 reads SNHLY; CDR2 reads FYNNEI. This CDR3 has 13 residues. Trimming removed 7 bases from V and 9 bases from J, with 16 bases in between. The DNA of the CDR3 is TGTGCCAGCAAGGATTGGGAAGGACGGCCCCAGCATTTT. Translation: CASKDWEGRPQHF. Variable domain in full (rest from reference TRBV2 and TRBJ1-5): EPEVTQTPSHQVTQMGQEVILRCVPISNHLYFYWYRQILGQKVEFLVSFYNNEISEKSEIFDDQFSVERPDGSNFTLKIRSTKLEDSAMYFCASKDWEGRPQHFGDGTRLSIL.

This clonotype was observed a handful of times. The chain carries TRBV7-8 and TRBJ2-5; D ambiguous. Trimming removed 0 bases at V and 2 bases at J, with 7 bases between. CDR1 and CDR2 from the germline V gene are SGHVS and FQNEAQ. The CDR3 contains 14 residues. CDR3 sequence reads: CASSLAELQETQYF. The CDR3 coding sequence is TGTGCCAGCAGCTTAGCAGAACTACAAGAGACCCAGTACTTC.

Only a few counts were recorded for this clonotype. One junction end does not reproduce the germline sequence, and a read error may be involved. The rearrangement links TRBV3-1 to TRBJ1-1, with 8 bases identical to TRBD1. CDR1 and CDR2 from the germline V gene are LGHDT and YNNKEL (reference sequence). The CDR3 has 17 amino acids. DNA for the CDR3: TGTGCCAGCAGCCCCTGGGGAGGGACAGGCGCCCTTTCCACCGTAACTTTT. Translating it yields CASSPWGGTGALSTVTF.

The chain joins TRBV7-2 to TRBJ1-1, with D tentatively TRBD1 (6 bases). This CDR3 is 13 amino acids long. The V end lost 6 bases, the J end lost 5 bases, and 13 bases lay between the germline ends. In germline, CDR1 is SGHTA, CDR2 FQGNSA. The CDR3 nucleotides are TGTGCCAGCAGTCCAGGGGTTTGGACTGAAGCTTTCTTT. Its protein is CASSPGVWTEAFF.

The CDR3 nucleotides are TGTGCCAGCACAGACGGGGGGTCCATCTACGAGCAGTACTTC. This sequence encodes CASTDGGSIYEQYF. This sequence joins TRBV6-2 or TRBV6-3 and TRBJ2-7; 7 nucleotides match TRBD2. CDR1 MNHEY and CDR2 SVGEGT come from the germline V gene. The CDR3 extends over 14 amino acids. V shed 7 bases, J shed 3 bases, and the junction held 9 bases outside the gene matches.

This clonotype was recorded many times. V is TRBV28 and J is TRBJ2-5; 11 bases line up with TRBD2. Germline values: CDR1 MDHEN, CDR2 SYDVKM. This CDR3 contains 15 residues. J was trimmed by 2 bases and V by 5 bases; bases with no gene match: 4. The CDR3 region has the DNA TGTGCCAGCAGTCCAATAGCGGGGGGGCAAGAGACCCAGTACTTC. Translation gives CASSPIAGGQETQYF. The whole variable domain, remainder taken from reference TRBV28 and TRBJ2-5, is DVKVTQSSRYLVKRTGEKVFLECVQDMDHENMFWYRQDPGLGLRLIYFSYDVKMKEKGDIPEGYSVSREKKERFSLILESASTNQTSMYLCASSPIAGGQETQYFGPGTRLLVL.

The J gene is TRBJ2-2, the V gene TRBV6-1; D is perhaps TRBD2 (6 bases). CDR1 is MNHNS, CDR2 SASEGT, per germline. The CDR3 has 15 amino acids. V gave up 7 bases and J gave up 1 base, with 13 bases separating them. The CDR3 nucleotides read TGTGCCAGCATGCGAGGAGGGTTGAACACCGGGGAGCTGTTTTTT. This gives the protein CASMRGGLNTGELFF.

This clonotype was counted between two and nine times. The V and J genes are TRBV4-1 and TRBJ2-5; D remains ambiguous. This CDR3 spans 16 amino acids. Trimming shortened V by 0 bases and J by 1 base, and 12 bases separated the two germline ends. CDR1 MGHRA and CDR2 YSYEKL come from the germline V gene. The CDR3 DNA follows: TGCGCCAGCAGCCAAGATTGGTGGCCCTTCCAAGAGACCCAGTACTTC. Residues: CASSQDWWPFQETQYF.

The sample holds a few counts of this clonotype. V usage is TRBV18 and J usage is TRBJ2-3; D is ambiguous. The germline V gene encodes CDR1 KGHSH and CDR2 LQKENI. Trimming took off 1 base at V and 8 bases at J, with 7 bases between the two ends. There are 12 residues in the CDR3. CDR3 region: CASSPLSGTQYF. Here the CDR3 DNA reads TGTGCCAGCTCACCACTAAGTGGTACGCAGTATTTT.